A selection of T cell receptor beta chains follows, all from one sample in a study of cytomegalovirus exposure and HLA in healthy donors. Here immunoSEQ multiplex PCR was the method, and the copy in TCRdb shows in-frame clones only, minus some. The sample records approximately 160,000 clones, roughly 82% being singletons. Sequencing used PBMCs. The receptor set was obtained from a woman aged 25-40 years in good health and CMV-seronegative. Both conserved end residues are part of each CDR3. D genes are given only for firm matches. Clone size is shown for a subset of rows, as once, few, many or a class of expanded clone.

J gene | V gene | D gene | clone size | CDR3 length | CDR3 DNA | CDR3 protein
TRBJ2-1 | TRBV4-3 | - | - | 15 | TGCGCCAGCAGCCGCGGGCCTAGCGACTACAATGAGCAGTTCTTC | CASSRGPSDYNEQFF
TRBJ1-4 | TRBV19 | TRBD1 | - | 14 | TGTGCCAGTAGTATGGGACAGGGTAATGAAAAACTGTTTTTT | CASSMGQGNEKLFF
TRBJ2-1 | TRBV7-8 | - | - | 16 | TGTGCCAGCAGCTTAACGGCGGGGGCCAACTACAATGAGCAGTTCTTC | CASSLTAGANYNEQFF
TRBJ1-1 | TRBV28 | - | few | 14 | TGTGCCAGCAGTTTAGTTCCAGGGCGTTCTGAAGCTTTCTTT | CASSLVPGRSEAFF
TRBJ1-1 | TRBV4-2 | - | once | 14 | TGTGCCAGCAGCCAATACAGGGAAACGACTGAAGCTTTCTTT | CASSQYRETTEAFF
TRBJ2-7 | TRBV27 | TRBD1 | - | 12 | TGTGCCAGCAGTTTCCTAGGACAGGCGCAGTACTTC | CASSFLGQAQYF
TRBJ1-1 | TRBV7-3 | - | - | 13 | TGTGCCAGCAGCTCCCAGGGGAACACTGAAGCTTTCTTT | CASSSQGNTEAFF
TRBJ1-2 | TRBV4-2 | - | - | 17 | TGTGCCAGCAGCCAAGAAGGCCCGACAGGAGCTAACTATGGCTACACCTTC | CASSQEGPTGANYGYTF
TRBJ1-1 | TRBV10-1 | - | - | 14 | TGCGCCAGCAGTGAGTCCTCGGGAAAAACTGAAGCTTTCTTT | CASSESSGKTEAFF
TRBJ1-2 | TRBV28 | TRBD1 | few | 13 | TGTGCCACCAATAGACAGGGATCGAACGGCTACACCTTC | CATNRQGSNGYTF
TRBJ2-5 | TRBV19 | - | - | 13 | TGTGCCAGTAGTATTAACGGCCAAGAGACCCAGTACTTC | CASSINGQETQYF
TRBJ1-1 | TRBV4-3 | TRBD1 | few | 16 | TGCGCCAGCAGCCAAGCCCCACAGGGGACTAACACTGAAGCTTTCTTT | CASSQAPQGTNTEAFF
TRBJ1-1 | TRBV5-4 | - | - | 14 | TGTGCCAGCAGCTTGAGGGCGGGGAACACTGAAGCTTTCTTT | CASSLRAGNTEAFF
TRBJ1-2 | TRBV21-1 | - | few | 14 | TGTGCCAGCAGCTTTCGGGTTCTTAACTATGGCTACACCTTC | CASSFRVLNYGYTF
TRBJ1-2 | TRBV4-1 | - | - | 14 | TGCGCCAGCAGCCTTGAAGAAGGGAGGGGTGGCTACACCTTC | CASSLEEGRGGYTF
TRBJ1-2 | TRBV9 | - | few | 14 | TGTGCCAGCACCCCAGTCCCAGGGAACTATGGCTACACCTTC | CASTPVPGNYGYTF
TRBJ1-5 | TRBV19 | - | - | 16 | TGTGCCAGTAGTATGGGGGGGCATTGGGGCAATCAGCCCCAGCATTTT | CASSMGGHWGNQPQHF
TRBJ2-5 | TRBV2 | - | - | 14 | TGTGCCAGCAGTGACCAGCGAAGAAGGGAGACCCAGTACTTC | CASSDQRRRETQYF
TRBJ1-5 | TRBV27 | - | - | 14 | TGTGCCAGCAGTCCTACAGATAGCAATCAGCCCCAGCATTTT | CASSPTDSNQPQHF
TRBJ2-1 | TRBV4-3 | TRBD2 | - | 16 | TGCGCCAGCAGCCAAGGTTCTAGCGGGGCCTACAATGAGCAGTTCTTC | CASSQGSSGAYNEQFF
TRBJ1-2 | TRBV6-5 | TRBD1 | - | 15 | TGTGCCAGCAGTATAAAGCCGGGACAGTTCTATGGCTACACCTTC | CASSIKPGQFYGYTF
TRBJ2-1 | TRBV30 | TRBD2 | - | 17 | TGTGCCTGGAGTACTACCTCACCTAGCGGTTTCTACAATGAGCAGTTCTTC | CAWSTTSPSGFYNEQFF
TRBJ2-7 | TRBV11-2 | TRBD2 | - | 15 | TGTGCCAGCAGCTTAGAAGCGGGAGGGTCCTACGAGCAGTACTTC | CASSLEAGGSYEQYF
TRBJ1-3 | TRBV19 | TRBD1 | - | 15 | TGTGCCAGTAGTTTACAGGGGGCGCGTGGAAACACCATATATTTT | CASSLQGARGNTIYF
TRBJ1-2 | TRBV7-9 | - | - | 16 | TGTGCCAGCAGCTTAGTAGCCCGACAGGCTCTATATGGCTACACCTTC | CASSLVARQALYGYTF
TRBJ2-7 | TRBV10-3 | TRBD2 | few | 18 | TGTGCCATCAGTGACGCGACTAGCGGGAGGGCTCCGACCAGGGAGCAGTACTTC | CAISDATSGRAPTREQYF
TRBJ2-3 | TRBV7-2 | - | - | 16 | TGTGCCAGCAGCTTAACAGCGTTAGGACTGGGAGATACGCAGTATTTT | CASSLTALGLGDTQYF
TRBJ2-7 | TRBV2 | - | - | 13 | TGTGCCAGCAGTGAGCGGGCGACCTACGAGCAGTACTTC | CASSERATYEQYF
TRBJ2-3 | TRBV5-4 | - | - | 15 | TGTGCCAGCAGGGACGGGGTTGACGGCACAGATACGCAGTATTTT | CASRDGVDGTDTQYF
TRBJ2-3 | TRBV4-2 | TRBD1 | - | 14 | TGTGCCAGCAGCCAGTTACAGGGGACAGATACGCAGTATTTT | CASSQLQGTDTQYF
TRBJ1-1 | TRBV14 | - | - | 18 | TGTGCCAGCAGCCAAGATCGTAAGGGGAGGTACGTGAACACTGAAGCTTTCTTT | CASSQDRKGRYVNTEAFF
TRBJ1-1 | TRBV30 | TRBD1 | - | 18 | TGTGCCTGGAGCCCAAAAAACAGGGACAGGGGTTACGCAGGTGAAGCTTTCTTT | CAWSPKNRDRGYAGEAFF
TRBJ1-3 | TRBV5-1 | - | - | 14 | TGCGCCAGCAGCGAAACAGGGTCTGGAAACACCATATATTTT | CASSETGSGNTIYF
TRBJ1-2 | TRBV5-4 | TRBD1 | - | 15 | TGTGCCAGCAGCTTGGGAGGGCAGGGGGCTCGTGGCTACCCCTTC | CASSLGGQGARGYPF
TRBJ1-1 | TRBV11-3 | - | - | 14 | TGTGCCAGCAGCTACCCGGTAAGGGGCACTGAAGCTTTCTTT | CASSYPVRGTEAFF
TRBJ1-1 | TRBV11-2 | TRBD1 | - | 15 | TGTGCCAGCAGCTTAGGGGGACAGGGGAACACTGAAGCTTTCTTT | CASSLGGQGNTEAFF
TRBJ1-1 | TRBV18 | - | - | 17 | TGTGCCAGCTCATCCAGCCAGAGACAGGCGACGGACACTGAAGCTTTCTTT | CASSSSQRQATDTEAFF
TRBJ1-2 | TRBV5-1 | TRBD1 | - | 17 | TGCGCCAGCAGCTTGGGGGACAGGGAGACGGGAGGCTATGGCTACACCTTC | CASSLGDRETGGYGYTF
TRBJ1-5 | TRBV5-1 | - | - | 15 | TGCGCCAGCAGCCCAAGCCCGAAGAGCAATCAGCCCCAGCATTTT | CASSPSPKSNQPQHF
TRBJ2-7 | TRBV11-2 | - | few | 16 | TGTGCCAGCAGCTCCCTCCGTGGGCCAGGTTCCTACGAGCAGTACTTC | CASSSLRGPGSYEQYF
TRBJ2-3 | TRBV5-8 | TRBD1 | - | 16 | TGTGCCAGCAGCAGCCGGGACAGGGCCTTCACAGATACGCAGTATTTT | CASSSRDRAFTDTQYF
TRBJ1-5 | TRBV11-2 | TRBD1 | - | 13 | TGTGCCAGCAGCTTAGGAGGGGGCCAGCCCCAGCATTTT | CASSLGGGQPQHF
TRBJ2-3 | TRBV9 | - | - | 13 | TGTGCCAGCAGCGTAGCTTTGGCAGGCACGCAGTATTTT | CASSVALAGTQYF
TRBJ1-1 | TRBV7-3 | TRBD1 | - | 13 | TGTGCCAGCAGTGGGACAGTCCACACTGAAGCTTTCTTT | CASSGTVHTEAFF
TRBJ2-7 | TRBV10-3 | - | - | 13 | TGTGCCATGAGTCCTGTGGGCCCCTACGAGCAGTACTTC | CAMSPVGPYEQYF
TRBJ2-7 | TRBV5-1 | - | - | 14 | TGCGCCAGCAGCTTGGTAGGGGACTCCTACGAGCAGTACTTC | CASSLVGDSYEQYF
TRBJ1-2 | TRBV5-4 | - | once | 13 | TGTGCCAGCAGCCCTACAGGAAACTATGGCTACACCTTC | CASSPTGNYGYTF
TRBJ1-4 | TRBV29-1 | - | - | 18 | TGCAGCGTTGAGGGGTCGGGACACTTGAGGGTCACTAATGAAAAACTGTTTTTT | CSVEGSGHLRVTNEKLFF
TRBJ1-6 | TRBV9 | TRBD1 | - | 15 | TGTGCCAGCAGCCCTCACCCGGGACAGGGTAAAACCCTCCACTTT | CASSPHPGQGKTLHF
TRBJ1-1 | TRBV6-5 | - | few | 14 | TGTGCCAGCAGGGACAGTACCACCCACACTGAAGCTTTCTTT | CASRDSTTHTEAFF
TRBJ1-6 | TRBV7-3 | TRBD1 | - | 17 | TGTGCCAGCAGCTTGATGCCGATCGGGACAGTGAATTCACCCCTCCACTTT | CASSLMPIGTVNSPLHF
TRBJ2-7 | TRBV7-2 | - | - | 12 | TGTGCCAGCAGCTTACTCCTCTCCGAGCAGTACTTC | CASSLLLSEQYF
TRBJ2-7 | TRBV9 | - | - | 12 | TGTGCCAGCAGCGATAGGGGCGGGACCTTGTACTTC | CASSDRGGTLYF